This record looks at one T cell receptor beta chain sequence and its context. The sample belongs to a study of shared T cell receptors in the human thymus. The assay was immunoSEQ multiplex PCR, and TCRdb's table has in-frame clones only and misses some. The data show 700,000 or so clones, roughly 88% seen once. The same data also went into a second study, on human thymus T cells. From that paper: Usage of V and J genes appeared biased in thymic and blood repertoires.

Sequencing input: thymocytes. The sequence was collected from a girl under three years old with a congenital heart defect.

Here the CDR3 DNA reads TGTGCCAGCAGCTCGGAGGGACGGGACAGAAATGAAAAACTGTTTTTT. Its translation is CASSSEGRDRNEKLFF. The chain joins TRBV5-6 to TRBJ1-4, with 7 bases lining up with TRBD1. CDR3 size: 16 residues. After removal of 3 bases from V and 5 bases from J, the junction contained 10 bases not matched to a gene. Germline CDR1 and CDR2: SGHDT and YYEEEE.